Following are 27 T cell receptor beta chains from one sample sequenced in a study of shared clonotypes between healthy human individuals. The method was immunoSEQ multiplex PCR; TCRdb's version includes in-frame clones alone and lacks a portion of them. The data contain roughly 2.2 million clones, 85% to 95% of them singletons. Source material: naive CD4+ T cells from PBMCs. Subset given: CD45RA+ positively selected. The source of these receptors is a man aged 18 to 29 in good health. Some clones in this sample may be carry-over from other donors' samples.

The chain carries TRBV30 and TRBJ2-5; perhaps TRBD1 as D (6 bases). Germline values: CDR1 GTSNPN, CDR2 SVGIG (reference sequence). This CDR3 is built from 14 residues. V was clipped by 4 bases and J by 4 bases, with 16 bases between them. In DNA, the CDR3 is TGTGCCTGGAAACTACAGGGTGAGAGAGAGACCCAGTACTTC. Translating it yields CAWKLQGERETQYF.

This rearrangement joins TRBV4-2 to TRBJ1-2; no firm D call. There are 15 residues in the CDR3. CDR1 is LGHNA and CDR2 is YNFKEQ in the germline V gene. The germline V and J ends were trimmed by 0 bases and 1 base, with 9 bases remaining between them. CDR3 residues: CASSQEGRNNYGYTF. In DNA form, the CDR3 reads TGTGCCAGCAGCCAAGAAGGTAGGAATAACTATGGCTACACCTTC.

The V gene is TRBV12-5, the J gene TRBJ2-3, with D hard to call. The CDR3 totals 11 residues. V was clipped by 7 bases and J by 6 bases, with 8 bases between them. Germline-derived CDR1 and CDR2 are LGHNT and FRNRAP. The CDR3 sequence: CASAGTDTQYF. In DNA, the CDR3 is TGTGCTAGTGCAGGAACCGATACGCAGTATTTT.

The count of this clone is one. The V and J genes are TRBV5-1 and TRBJ2-3; the D is unclear. The CDR3 covers 13 residues. Germline lookup yields CDR1 SGHRS and CDR2 YFSETQ. V was clipped by 4 bases and J by 1 base, with 7 bases between them. In DNA, the CDR3 is TGCGCCAGCAGCCCGTACCGCACAGATACGCAGTATTTT. Encoded protein: CASSPYRTDTQYF.

This chain uses TRBV30 with TRBJ1-2; weak D call: TRBD1 (5 bases). The CDR3 runs 13 residues. Germline V gives CDR1 GTSNPN, CDR2 SVGIG (reference sequence). V lost 5 bases to trimming and J lost 8 bases, with 18 bases between them. The CDR3 region is CAWAPMGQSGYTF. Written as DNA, the CDR3 is TGTGCCTGGGCCCCGATGGGGCAGTCCGGCTACACCTTC.

This chain links TRBV5-1 with TRBJ2-1; D gene unclear. Germline lookup yields CDR1 SGHRS and CDR2 YFSETQ. This CDR3 comprises 13 residues. The germline V and J ends were trimmed by 2 bases and 7 bases, with 10 bases remaining between them. The CDR3 nucleotides are TGCGCCAGCAGCTTAGTGTATGGGAATGAGCAGTTCTTC. Translation gives CASSLVYGNEQFF.

The V and J genes are TRBV5-1 and TRBJ2-7; 8 bases agree with TRBD2. Germline values: CDR1 SGHRS, CDR2 YFSETQ. CDR3 length: 14 amino acids. The junction had 7 bases not matched to a gene; V was cut back by 7 bases and J by 1 base. The CDR3 bases are TGCGCCAGCTCCGGGGGACTAGGGTCCTACGAGCAGTACTTC. Its translation: CASSGGLGSYEQYF.

V and J are TRBV7-9 and TRBJ2-1, with 7 bases matching TRBD2. With V trimmed by 2 bases and J by 6 bases, 7 bases remained unmatched. CDR3 size: 15 residues. Germline V gene data show CDR1 as SEHNR and CDR2 as FQNEAQ (reference sequence). This CDR3 is CASSLRAGRGNEQFF. CDR3 DNA sequence: TGTGCCAGCAGCTTAAGAGCGGGACGGGGCAATGAGCAGTTCTTC.

The chain recombines TRBV5-4 with TRBJ2-7; possibly TRBD2 for D (6 bases). V lost 4 bases, J lost 3 bases, and 14 bases lay in between. Germline lookup yields CDR1 SGHNT and CDR2 YYREEE (reference sequence). The CDR3 totals 14 residues. The CDR3 sequence is CASSRERGLYEQYF. DNA for the CDR3: TGTGCCAGCAGCCGGGAGAGGGGCCTCTACGAGCAGTACTTC.

The chain couples TRBV9 to TRBJ2-4; no reliable D call. The germline V gene has CDR1 SGDLS and CDR2 YYNGEE. CDR3 length: 13 residues. Trimming stripped 0 bases from V and 5 bases from J, with 6 bases between. The CDR3 spells CASSVGSENIQYF. DNA for the CDR3: TGTGCCAGCAGCGTAGGGTCGGAAAACATTCAGTACTTC.

CDR3 region: CASSQDPQRNTGELFF. The CDR3 bases are TGTGCCAGCAGCCAAGACCCCCAGCGGAACACCGGGGAGCTGTTTTTT. The chain recombines TRBV7-9 with TRBJ2-2; no definite D call. This CDR3 contains 16 residues. V lost 5 bases, J lost 1 base, and 14 bases lay in between. Germline CDR1 reads SEHNR; CDR2 reads FQNEAQ (reference sequence).

This clone was detected once. The rearrangement uses TRBV5-1 and TRBJ1-6; a possible D gene is TRBD1 (6 bases). The CDR3 is 16 amino acids. From germline, CDR1 is SGHRS and CDR2 YFSETQ. V was shortened by 4 bases and J by 8 bases, with 19 bases between the two germline ends. The CDR3 DNA reads as TGCGCCAGCAGCCTCTTGCCCTTTGAGGGGGATTCACCCCTCCACTTT. Encoded protein: CASSLLPFEGDSPLHF.

The chain uses TRBV28 and TRBJ2-2, with D tentatively TRBD1 (5 bases). Per germline, CDR1 MDHEN and CDR2 SYDVKM. Trimming took off 10 bases at V and 0 bases at J, with 9 bases between the two ends. This CDR3 has 13 residues. The CDR3 region has the DNA TGTGCCATCCCGACAGCGAACACCGGGGAGCTGTTTTTT. Residues: CAIPTANTGELFF.

The chain joins TRBV28 to TRBJ1-4; D gene unclear. Germline-derived CDR1 and CDR2 are MDHEN and SYDVKM. There are 17 residues in the CDR3. V was shortened by 5 bases and J by 8 bases, with 24 bases between the two germline ends. The CDR3 nucleotides read TGTGCCAGCAGTCCCTCACCAAGGGCAGAAAGGAGGGAAAAACTGTTTTTT. Its protein product is CASSPSPRAERREKLFF.

For this clone: The sample has other DNA sequences that encode this CDR3 too. V gene TRBV7-2 combines with J gene TRBJ2-3, with 7 bases fitting TRBD2. The V and J ends lost 1 base and 2 bases, in that order; junction bases with no gene match: 6. CDR1 SGHTA and CDR2 FQGNSA come from the germline V gene. This CDR3 region has 16 residues. CDR3 protein: CASSLGVAGFTDTQYF. The CDR3 DNA follows: TGTGCCAGCAGCTTAGGGGTAGCGGGTTTCACAGATACGCAGTATTTT.

The chain uses TRBV27 and TRBJ1-3, with a possible D match to TRBD1 (5 bases). V was pared by 6 bases and J by 2 bases, with 11 bases between. The germline CDR1 and CDR2 sequences are MNHEY and SMNVEV (reference sequence). The CDR3 is made up of 14 amino acids. The CDR3 sequence is CASRPQGAGNTIYF. The CDR3 DNA reads as TGTGCCAGCAGACCCCAGGGTGCTGGAAACACCATATATTTT.

The chain combines TRBV27 with TRBJ2-1, with TRBD2 matching over 9 bases. The V segment lost 6 bases and the J segment 2 bases; nucleotides outside the gene matches: 8. Germline CDR1 MNHEY, CDR2 SMNVEV (reference sequence). The CDR3 runs 16 residues. CDR3 sequence reads: CASSTPWTSAYNEQFF. DNA of the CDR3: TGTGCCAGCAGCACGCCGTGGACTAGCGCCTACAATGAGCAGTTCTTC.

V gene TRBV28 combines with J gene TRBJ2-7, with TRBD2 matching 10 bases. Per germline, CDR1 MDHEN and CDR2 SYDVKM. This CDR3 has 14 amino acids. With V trimmed by 5 bases and J by 6 bases, 7 bases remained unmatched. CDR3 region: CASSASGSSREQYF. CDR3 bases: TGTGCCAGCAGTGCTAGCGGGAGTTCCCGCGAGCAGTACTTC.

A remark on this clone: One junction end does not reproduce the germline sequence, and a read error may be involved. This specimen includes other DNA sequences encoding the same CDR3. The chain carries TRBV9 and TRBJ2-7, with 11 positions matching TRBD1. From germline, CDR1 is SGDLS and CDR2 YYNGEE. CDR3 length equals 14 residues. For the CDR3, the DNA is TGTGCCAGCAGCACCGGACAGGGGGCCTATGAGCAGTACTTC. As protein: CASSTGQGAYEQYF.

The V call is TRBV4-3, the J call TRBJ2-7; 16 nucleotides align to TRBD2. Germline values: CDR1 LGHNA, CDR2 YSLEER. The CDR3 totals 17 residues. After removal of 2 bases from V and 5 bases from J, the junction contained 6 bases not matched to a gene. CDR3 region: CASSQQGTSGRGNEQYF. In DNA, the CDR3 is TGCGCCAGCAGCCAACAGGGGACTAGCGGGAGGGGGAACGAGCAGTACTTC.

In the case of this clone: This specimen includes other DNA sequences encoding the same CDR3. The chain links TRBV28 to TRBJ2-2, with 9 bases fitting TRBD1. This CDR3 contains 14 residues. V lost 3 bases to trimming and J lost 4 bases; unmatched junction nucleotides: 0. Germline V lookup: CDR1 MDHEN, CDR2 SYDVKM. CDR3 bases: TGTGCCAGCAGTTTGACAGGGGGCACCGGGGAGCTGTTTTTT. Amino acid sequence: CASSLTGGTGELFF.

The chain recombines TRBV10-3 with TRBJ1-5, with unresolved D. This CDR3 has 14 residues. The germline CDR1 and CDR2 sequences are ENHRY and SYGVKD. V was cut by 6 bases and J by 0 bases, with 9 bases left in between. The CDR3 is CAISRTDSNQPQHF. CDR3 in DNA: TGTGCCATCAGCCGGACCGATAGCAATCAGCCCCAGCATTTT.

The chain carries TRBV7-8 and TRBJ2-3, with D hard to call. Trimming took off 6 bases at V and 3 bases at J, with 7 bases between the two ends. In germline, CDR1 is SGHVS, CDR2 FQNEAQ. The CDR3 loop spans 12 amino acids. The CDR3 here is CASSFRTDTQYF. DNA of the CDR3: TGTGCCAGCAGTTTCCGAACAGATACGCAGTATTTT.

This chain links TRBV4-2 with TRBJ2-3; a possible D gene is TRBD1 (7 bases). Per the germline V gene, CDR1 is LGHNA and CDR2 is YNFKEQ. CDR3 length equals 19 residues. With 1 base removed from V and 3 bases from J, the gap between germline ends came to 23 bases. CDR3 sequence (DNA): TGTGCCAGCAGCCAAGCGAAAGGGGGCCTGCGGGATCGAACAGATACGCAGTATTTT. Translating it yields CASSQAKGGLRDRTDTQYF.

As DNA, the CDR3 is TGTGCCAGCAGTTCCCCGACCGGGACCAGGACCTATGGCTACACCTTC. Translation gives CASSSPTGTRTYGYTF. This chain joins TRBV6-6 and TRBJ1-2; tentatively, D is TRBD1 (5 bases). There are 16 residues in the CDR3. Germline-derived CDR1 and CDR2 are MNHNY and SVGAGI (reference sequence). Trimming pared 4 bases from V and 4 bases from J, leaving 19 bases between.

V is TRBV6-5 and J is TRBJ2-7, with a tentative D call TRBD1 (6 bases). Germline values: CDR1 MNHEY, CDR2 SVGAGI. The CDR3 runs 15 residues. V gave up 6 bases and J gave up 0 bases, with 15 bases separating them. CDR3 DNA sequence: TGTGCCAGCAGACGATCAATGGGGGCCTCCTACGAGCAGTACTTC. This codes for CASRRSMGASYEQYF.

About this clone: The sample carries other DNA sequences with the same CDR3. V gene TRBV2 combines with J gene TRBJ1-1; no clear D gene. Per germline, CDR1 SNHLY and CDR2 FYNNEI. V lost 3 bases and J lost 1, with 6 bases in between. This CDR3 is 13 amino acids long. The CDR3 DNA sequence: TGTGCCAGCAGTGATAACAGGAACACTGAAGCTTTCTTT. Translation gives CASSDNRNTEAFF.